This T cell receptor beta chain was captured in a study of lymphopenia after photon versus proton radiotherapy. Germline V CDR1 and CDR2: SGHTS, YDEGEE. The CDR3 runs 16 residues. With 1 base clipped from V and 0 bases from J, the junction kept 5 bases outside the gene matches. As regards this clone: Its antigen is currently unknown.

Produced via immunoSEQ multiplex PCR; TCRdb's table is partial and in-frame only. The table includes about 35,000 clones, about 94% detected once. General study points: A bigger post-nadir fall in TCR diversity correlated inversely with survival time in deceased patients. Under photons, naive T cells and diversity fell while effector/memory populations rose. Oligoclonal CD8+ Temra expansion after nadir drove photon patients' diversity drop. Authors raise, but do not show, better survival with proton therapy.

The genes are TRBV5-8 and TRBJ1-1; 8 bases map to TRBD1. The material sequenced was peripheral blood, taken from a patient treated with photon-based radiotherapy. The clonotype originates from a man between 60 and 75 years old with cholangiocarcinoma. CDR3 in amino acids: CASSLRTGTMNTEAFF. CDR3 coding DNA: TGTGCCAGCAGCTTGAGGACAGGGACCATGAACACTGAAGCTTTCTTT.